The 13 T cell receptor beta chains presented below share a single source sample, sequenced in a study of graft-versus-host responses after intestinal transplantation. Generated by immunoSEQ multiplex PCR, the TCRdb table keeps only in-frame clones and is missing some. This table holds about 97,000 clones, around nine tenths found once. The starting material was PBMCs, obtained just under 460 days after intestinal transplant. The receptor set was obtained from a human patient who received an intestinal transplant, so some T cells may come from the graft donor.

The chain carries TRBV9 and TRBJ1-1; 12 bases are a match to TRBD1. Germline CDR1 is SGDLS and CDR2 is YYNGEE. The CDR3 is made up of 15 amino acids. After removal of 4 bases from V and 7 bases from J, the junction contained 8 bases not matched to a gene. The CDR3 protein is CASSIRDRGLGEAFF. In nucleotides, the CDR3 is TGTGCCAGCAGCATCCGGGACAGGGGGCTCGGTGAAGCTTTCTTT. Combining the CDR3 with reference TRBV9 and TRBJ1-1 gives the whole variable domain DSGVTQTPKHLITATGQRVTLRCSPRSGDLSVYWYQQSLDQGLQFLIQYYNGEERAKGNILERFSAQQFPDLHSELNLSSLELGDSALYFCASSIRDRGLGEAFFGQGTRLTVV.

CDR3 nucleotide sequence: TGCGCCAGCAGCTTTCTAGGGAATCCTCAAGAGACCCAGTACTTC. It codes for CASSFLGNPQETQYF. The genes are TRBV5-1 and TRBJ2-5; no clear D gene. The CDR3 is 15 amino acids. V shed 2 bases and J shed 2 bases, with 13 bases lying between them. Per the germline V gene, CDR1 is SGHRS and CDR2 is YFSETQ.

This rearrangement joins TRBV5-6 to TRBJ1-1; D is perhaps TRBD1 (6 bases). The germline gives CDR1 SGHDT, CDR2 YYEEEE. The germline V and J ends were trimmed by 4 bases and 2 bases, with 15 bases remaining between them. This CDR3 is 15 amino acids long. The CDR3 nucleotides read TGTGCCAGCAGCCCCATCGGGGGGCTCAACACTGAAGCTTTCTTT. It is translated as CASSPIGGLNTEAFF.

The gene calls are TRBV7-9 and TRBJ1-1, with D unresolved. Trimming stripped 1 base from V and 6 bases from J, with 9 bases between. Germline-derived CDR1 and CDR2 are SEHNR and FQNEAQ (reference sequence). The CDR3 extends over 13 amino acids. For the CDR3, the DNA is TGTGCCAGCAGCTTAGATTGGGGAGCTGAAGCTTTCTTT. This sequence encodes CASSLDWGAEAFF.

The J gene is TRBJ2-1, the V gene TRBV13, with 13 bases lining up with TRBD2. Trimming took 5 bases from V and 8 from J; bases not matched to a gene: 9. CDR1 and CDR2 (germline): PRHDT, FYEKMQ (reference sequence). This CDR3 is 16 amino acids long. The CDR3, as DNA: TGTGCCAGCAGCAAACTAGCGGGGGGGCCCTGGGATGAGCAGTTCTTC. Its protein is CASSKLAGGPWDEQFF.

The gene calls are TRBV9 and TRBJ1-6; D is ambiguous. From germline, CDR1 is SGDLS and CDR2 YYNGEE. This CDR3 has 15 residues. V dropped 0 bases and J dropped 6 bases, with 10 bases sitting between them. The CDR3, as DNA: TGTGCCAGCAGCGTAGGGGCGGCTCTTAATTCACCCCTCCACTTT. The encoded protein is CASSVGAALNSPLHF. The whole variable domain, filled in from reference TRBV9 and TRBJ1-6, reads DSGVTQTPKHLITATGQRVTLRCSPRSGDLSVYWYQQSLDQGLQFLIQYYNGEERAKGNILERFSAQQFPDLHSELNLSSLELGDSALYFCASSVGAALNSPLHFGNGTRLTVT.

V and J are TRBV5-1 and TRBJ2-7, with 11 nucleotides matching TRBD1. V shed 7 bases and J 5 bases; nucleotides not matched to a gene: 11. Per the germline V gene, CDR1 is SGHRS and CDR2 is YFSETQ. CDR3 length: 15 amino acids. CDR3 DNA: TGCGCCAGCTCCGGACAGGGGGCGTATATCCACGAGCAGTACTTC. It codes for CASSGQGAYIHEQYF.

The gene calls are TRBV13 and TRBJ2-1; the D gene is possibly TRBD2 (5 bases). Germline CDR1 reads PRHDT; CDR2 reads FYEKMQ (reference sequence). This CDR3 comprises 17 residues. V was trimmed by 0 bases and J by 0 bases, leaving 12 bases between them. CDR3 region: CASSLGLSAGSYNEQFF. In DNA form, the CDR3 reads TGTGCCAGCAGCTTAGGCCTTTCGGCGGGCTCCTACAATGAGCAGTTCTTC.

Written as DNA, the CDR3 is TGTGCCAGCACCCTCCAGGGGCCCTACAATGAGCAGTTCTTC. It codes for CASTLQGPYNEQFF. The chain is built from TRBV5-6 and TRBJ2-1; a weak D match, TRBD1 (6 bases). CDR3 length: 14 amino acids. Germline lookup yields CDR1 SGHDT and CDR2 YYEEEE. V was cut by 6 bases and J by 2 bases, with 12 bases left in between.

The chain couples TRBV10-2 to TRBJ2-4; D is tentatively TRBD1 or TRBD2 (5 bases each). The CDR3 has 15 amino acids. Germline values: CDR1 WSHSY, CDR2 SAAADI. The V gene lost 9 bases and the J gene lost 8 bases, with 23 bases spanning the gap. CDR3 DNA: TGCGCCAGTCATGGGGGAGCCGGGCCTGGCGACATTCAGTACTTC. Translation: CASHGGAGPGDIQYF.

The genes are TRBV7-9 and TRBJ1-1; no definite D call. V shed 0 bases and J shed 7 bases, with 3 bases lying between them. There are 11 residues in the CDR3. Germline V gene lookup returns CDR1 SEHNR and CDR2 FQNEAQ (reference sequence). This CDR3 reads CASSLAGEAFF. CDR3 sequence (DNA): TGTGCCAGCAGCTTAGCCGGTGAAGCTTTCTTT.

The CDR3 loop reads CASSVAGGSSGNTIYF. CDR3 in DNA: TGTGCCAGCAGCGTAGCCGGCGGGAGCTCTGGAAACACCATATATTTT. The chain couples TRBV9 to TRBJ1-3; D gene uncertain. The CDR3 consists of 16 residues. Per the germline V gene, CDR1 is SGDLS and CDR2 is YYNGEE. V shed 0 bases and J shed 0 bases, with 10 bases lying between them.

V and J are TRBV29-1 and TRBJ1-1, with TRBD1 matching 9 bases. This CDR3 spans 13 amino acids. Unmatched junction bases numbered 5, after V lost 5 bases and J lost 4 bases. CDR1 and CDR2 (germline): SQVTM, ANQGSEA. The CDR3 coding sequence is TGCAGCGTTACAGGGGGCGGCCCCACTGAAGCTTTCTTT. Protein product: CSVTGGGPTEAFF. The complete variable domain, with remaining parts taken from reference TRBV29-1 and TRBJ1-1, reads SAVISQKPSRDICQRGTSLTIQCQVDSQVTMMFWYRQQPGQSLTLIATANQGSEATYESGFVIDKFPISRPNLTFSTLTVSNMSPEDSSIYLCSVTGGGPTEAFFGQGTRLTVV.